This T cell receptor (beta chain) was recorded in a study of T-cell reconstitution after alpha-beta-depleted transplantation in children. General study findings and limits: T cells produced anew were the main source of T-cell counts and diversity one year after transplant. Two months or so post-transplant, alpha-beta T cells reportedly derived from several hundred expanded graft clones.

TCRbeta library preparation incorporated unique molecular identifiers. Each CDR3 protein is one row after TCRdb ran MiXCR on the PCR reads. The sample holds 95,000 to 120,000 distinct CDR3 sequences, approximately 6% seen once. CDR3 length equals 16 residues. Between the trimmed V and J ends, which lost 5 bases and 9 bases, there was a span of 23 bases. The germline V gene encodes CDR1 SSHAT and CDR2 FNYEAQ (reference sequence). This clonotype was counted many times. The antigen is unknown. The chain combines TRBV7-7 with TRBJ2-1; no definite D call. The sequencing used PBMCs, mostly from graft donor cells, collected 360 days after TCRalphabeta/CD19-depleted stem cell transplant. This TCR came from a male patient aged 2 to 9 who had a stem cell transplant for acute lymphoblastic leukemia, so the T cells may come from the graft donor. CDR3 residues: CASSQKPPYSMGEQFF. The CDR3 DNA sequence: TGTGCCAGCAGCCAAAAGCCCCCGTACAGTATGGGTGAGCAGTTCTTC.